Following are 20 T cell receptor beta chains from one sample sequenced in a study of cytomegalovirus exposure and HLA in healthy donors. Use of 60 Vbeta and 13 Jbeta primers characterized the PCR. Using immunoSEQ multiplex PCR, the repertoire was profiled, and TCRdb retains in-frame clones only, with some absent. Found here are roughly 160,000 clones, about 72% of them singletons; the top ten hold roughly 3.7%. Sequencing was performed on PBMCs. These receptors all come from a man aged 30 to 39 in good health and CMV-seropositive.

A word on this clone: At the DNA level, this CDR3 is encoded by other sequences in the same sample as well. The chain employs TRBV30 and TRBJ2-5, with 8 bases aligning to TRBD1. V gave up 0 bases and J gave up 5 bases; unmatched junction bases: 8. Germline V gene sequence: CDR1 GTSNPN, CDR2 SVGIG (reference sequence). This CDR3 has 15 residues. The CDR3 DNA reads TGTGCCTGGAGTGTGGGGGACAGGATCGTGGAGACCCAGTACTTC. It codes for CAWSVGDRIVETQYF.

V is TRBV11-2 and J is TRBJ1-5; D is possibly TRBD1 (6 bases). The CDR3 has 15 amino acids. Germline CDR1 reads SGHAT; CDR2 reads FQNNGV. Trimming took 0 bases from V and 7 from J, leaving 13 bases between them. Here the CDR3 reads CASSLDTGYGQPQHF. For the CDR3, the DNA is TGTGCCAGCAGCTTAGACACAGGGTACGGCCAGCCCCAGCATTTT.

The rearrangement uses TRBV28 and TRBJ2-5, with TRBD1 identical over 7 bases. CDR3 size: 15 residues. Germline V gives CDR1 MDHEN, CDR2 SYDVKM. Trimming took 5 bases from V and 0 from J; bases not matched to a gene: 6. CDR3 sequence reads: CASSIDRAHQETQYF. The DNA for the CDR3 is TGTGCCAGCAGTATTGACAGGGCCCACCAAGAGACCCAGTACTTC.

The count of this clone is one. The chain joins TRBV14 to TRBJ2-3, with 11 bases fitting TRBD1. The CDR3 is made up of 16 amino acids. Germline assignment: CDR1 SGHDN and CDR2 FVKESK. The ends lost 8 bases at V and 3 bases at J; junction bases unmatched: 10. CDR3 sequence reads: CASRATGTGGTDTQYF. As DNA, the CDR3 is TGTGCCAGCCGAGCTACCGGGACAGGGGGGACAGATACGCAGTATTTT.

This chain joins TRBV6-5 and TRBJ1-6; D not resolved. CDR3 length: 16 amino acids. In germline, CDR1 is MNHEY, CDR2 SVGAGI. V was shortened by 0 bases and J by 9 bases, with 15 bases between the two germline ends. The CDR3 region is CASSYSIGDGISPLHF. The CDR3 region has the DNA TGTGCCAGCAGTTACTCCATCGGTGACGGGATTTCACCCCTCCACTTT.

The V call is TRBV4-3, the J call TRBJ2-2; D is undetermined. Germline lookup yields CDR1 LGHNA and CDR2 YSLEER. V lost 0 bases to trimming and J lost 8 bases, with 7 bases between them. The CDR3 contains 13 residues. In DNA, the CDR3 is TGCGCCAGCAGCCAAGATGAGGTGGGGGAGCTGTTTTTT. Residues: CASSQDEVGELFF.

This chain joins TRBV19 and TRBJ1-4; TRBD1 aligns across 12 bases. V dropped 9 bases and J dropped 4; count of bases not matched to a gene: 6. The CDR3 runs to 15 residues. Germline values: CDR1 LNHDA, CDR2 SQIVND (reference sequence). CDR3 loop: CASKGTGGFNEKLFF. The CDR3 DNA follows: TGTGCCAGCAAAGGGACAGGGGGCTTTAATGAAAAACTGTTTTTT.

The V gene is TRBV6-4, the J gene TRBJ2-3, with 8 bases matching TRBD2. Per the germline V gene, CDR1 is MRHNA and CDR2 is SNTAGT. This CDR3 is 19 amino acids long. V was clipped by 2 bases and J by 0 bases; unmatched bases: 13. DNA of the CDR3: TGTGCCAGCAGTGACCCAATCGATGACAGCGGGGGCAGCACAGATACGCAGTATTTT. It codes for CASSDPIDDSGGSTDTQYF.

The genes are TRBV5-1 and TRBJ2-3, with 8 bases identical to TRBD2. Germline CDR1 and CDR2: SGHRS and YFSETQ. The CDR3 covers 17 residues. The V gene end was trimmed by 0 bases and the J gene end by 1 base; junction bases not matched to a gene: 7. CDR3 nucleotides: TGCGCCAGCAGCTTGGGTCCCATTAGCGGGGGCACAGATACGCAGTATTTT. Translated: CASSLGPISGGTDTQYF.

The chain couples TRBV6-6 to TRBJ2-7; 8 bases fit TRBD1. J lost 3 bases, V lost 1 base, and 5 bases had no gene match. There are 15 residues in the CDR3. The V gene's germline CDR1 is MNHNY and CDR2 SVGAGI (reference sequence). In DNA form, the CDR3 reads TGTGCCAGCAGTTACTTTCAGGGGGCAGTCTACGAGCAGTACTTC. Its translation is CASSYFQGAVYEQYF.

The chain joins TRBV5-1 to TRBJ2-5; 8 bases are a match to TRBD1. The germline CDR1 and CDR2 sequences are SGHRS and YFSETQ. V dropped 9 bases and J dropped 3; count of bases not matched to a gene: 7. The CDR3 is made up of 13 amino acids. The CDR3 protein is CANQGALKETQYF. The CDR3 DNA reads TGCGCCAATCAGGGGGCGCTGAAAGAGACCCAGTACTTC.

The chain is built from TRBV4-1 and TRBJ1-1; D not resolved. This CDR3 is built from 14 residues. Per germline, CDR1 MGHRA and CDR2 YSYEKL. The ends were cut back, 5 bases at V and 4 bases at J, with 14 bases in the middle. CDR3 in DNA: TGCGCCAGCAGCTACCGGCCGGGATCCACTGAAGCTTTCTTT. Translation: CASSYRPGSTEAFF.

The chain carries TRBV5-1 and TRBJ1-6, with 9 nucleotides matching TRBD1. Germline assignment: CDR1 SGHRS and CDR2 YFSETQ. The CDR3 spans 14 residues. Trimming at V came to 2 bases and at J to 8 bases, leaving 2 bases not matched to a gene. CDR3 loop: CASSFGDRDSPLHF. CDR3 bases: TGCGCCAGCAGCTTCGGGGACAGGGATTCACCCCTCCACTTT. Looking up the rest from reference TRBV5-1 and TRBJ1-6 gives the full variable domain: KAGVTQTPRYLIKTRGQQVTLSCSPISGHRSVSWYQQTPGQGLQFLFEYFSETQRNKGNFPGRFSGRQFSNSRSEMNVSTLELGDSALYLCASSFGDRDSPLHFGNGTRLTVT.

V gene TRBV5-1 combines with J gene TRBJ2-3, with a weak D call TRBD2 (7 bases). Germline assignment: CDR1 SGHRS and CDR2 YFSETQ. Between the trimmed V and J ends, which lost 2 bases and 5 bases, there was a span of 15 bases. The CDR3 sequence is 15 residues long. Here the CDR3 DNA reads TGCGCCAGCAGCTTAGGGGTGGGGGGGCAAGATACGCAGTATTTT. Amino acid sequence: CASSLGVGGQDTQYF.

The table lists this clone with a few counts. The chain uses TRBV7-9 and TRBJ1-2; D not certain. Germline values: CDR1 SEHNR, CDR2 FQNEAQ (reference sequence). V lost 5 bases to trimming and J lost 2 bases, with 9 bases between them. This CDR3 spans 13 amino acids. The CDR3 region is CASSTRLNYGYTF. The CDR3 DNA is TGTGCCAGCAGCACCAGATTGAACTATGGCTACACCTTC.

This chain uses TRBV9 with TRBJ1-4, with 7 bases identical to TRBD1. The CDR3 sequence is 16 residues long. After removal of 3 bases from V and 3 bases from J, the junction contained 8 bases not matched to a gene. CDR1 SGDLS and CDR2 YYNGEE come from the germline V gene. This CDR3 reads CASSAEGGQPNEKLFF. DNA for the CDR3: TGTGCCAGCAGCGCCGAGGGGGGACAGCCTAATGAAAAACTGTTTTTT.

CDR3 sequence reads: CASSLAGRGPDTQYF. The CDR3 DNA reads as TGTGCCAGCAGCTTAGCGGGGAGGGGCCCAGATACGCAGTATTTT. The J gene is TRBJ2-3, the V gene TRBV11-2, with 7 bases matching TRBD2. Germline V gene data show CDR1 as SGHAT and CDR2 as FQNNGV. The V and J ends lost 1 base and 4 bases, in that order; junction bases with no gene match: 5. The CDR3 has 15 residues.

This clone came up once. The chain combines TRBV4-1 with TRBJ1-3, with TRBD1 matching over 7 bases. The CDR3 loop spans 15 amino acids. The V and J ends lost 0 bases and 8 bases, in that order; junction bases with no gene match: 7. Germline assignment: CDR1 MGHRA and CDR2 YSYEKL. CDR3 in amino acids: CASSQDHHRGYTIYF. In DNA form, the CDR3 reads TGCGCCAGCAGCCAAGATCATCACAGGGGATACACCATATATTTT.

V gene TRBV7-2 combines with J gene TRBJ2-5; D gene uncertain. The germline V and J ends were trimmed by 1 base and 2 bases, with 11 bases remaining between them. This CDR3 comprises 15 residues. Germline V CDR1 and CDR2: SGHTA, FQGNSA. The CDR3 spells CASSLGWQTQETQYF. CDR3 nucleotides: TGTGCCAGCAGCTTAGGATGGCAGACTCAAGAGACCCAGTACTTC.

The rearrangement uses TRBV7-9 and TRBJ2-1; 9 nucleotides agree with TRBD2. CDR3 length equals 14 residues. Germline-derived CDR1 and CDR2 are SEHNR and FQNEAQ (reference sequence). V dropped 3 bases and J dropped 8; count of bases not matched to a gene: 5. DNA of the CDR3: TGTGCCAGCAGCTTCAGCGGGGGGCCGGATGAGCAGTTCTTC. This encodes CASSFSGGPDEQFF.